The 30 T cell receptor beta chains below were found in one sample sequenced in a study of CD8+ T cells in alopecia areata. A sort of pooled cutaneous lymph node cells used CD4, CD8alpha, NKG2D, NKG2ACE and other stains. Once RNA had been extracted, it was reverse transcribed into cDNA to act as the sequencing template. Using immunoSEQ multiplex PCR, the repertoire was profiled, and TCRdb retains in-frame clones only, with some absent. The table lists 200,000 to 300,000 clones, no singletons, with 1.2% in the top ten. The sequenced material came from CD4+ T cells sorted from a lymph node. The receptors were sampled from a C3H/HeJ mouse with alopecia areata. The MHC haplotype of the strain is H2-k.

Ten or more counts support this clone. These gene names are mouse names. The CDR3 loop is CASRSPGTENTGQLYF. The DNA read from the CDR3 is TGTGCTAGCAGATCCCCCGGGACAGAAAACACCGGG. V gene TRBV17 combines with J gene TRBJ2-2; 7 bases are a match to TRBD1. Read data end 4 residues before the CDR3 end; the end is taken from the germline J gene. Germline-derived CDR1 and CDR2 are MNHDT and YYDKIL. The CDR3 has 16 residues. The V gene end was trimmed by 6 bases and the J gene end by 1 base; junction bases not matched to a gene: 8.

This clone occurred a few times. Gene names are the mouse ones. The missing CDR3 end, 4 residues past where the read stops, is filled in from the germline J gene. V usage is TRBV19 and J usage is TRBJ1-1, with 7 bases aligning to TRBD1. Germline CDR1 FNHDT, CDR2 SITEND (reference sequence). The length of the CDR3 is 13 residues. The trim removed 5 bases at V and 4 bases at J, leaving 5 bases unmatched. The CDR3 sequence: CASSLRDSTEVFF. The sequenced CDR3 bases are TGTGCCAGCAGCCTCCGGGACAGCACA.

Note on this clone: Gene names are the mouse ones. The read gets to within 4 residues of the CDR3 end, and the germline J gene fills in the rest. This chain uses TRBV14 with TRBJ2-2; TRBD1 agrees at 7 bases. Trimming took 5 bases from V and 0 from J; bases not matched to a gene: 7. This CDR3 is built from 16 residues. Germline CDR1 is SGHDT and CDR2 is FRDEAV. The CDR3: CASSLTGASNTGQLYF. The CDR3 bases that were read are TGTGCCAGCAGCCTTACAGGGGCCTCAAACACCGGG.

This clone turned up a few times. Any gene name here is a mouse gene name. The read terminates 4 residues before the CDR3 end, so the remaining end is supplied by the germline J gene. The same CDR3 arises from other DNA sequences in this sample as well. J is TRBJ2-1 and V is TRBV19; 12 bases align to TRBD2. Germline V gives CDR1 FNHDT, CDR2 SITEND (reference sequence). CDR3 size: 13 residues. Unmatched junction bases numbered 0, after V lost 7 bases and J lost 4 bases. This CDR3 is CASGTGGYAEQFF. The sequenced part of the CDR3 DNA is TGTGCCAGCGGGACTGGGGGGTATGCT. Complete variable domain (other parts from reference TRBV19 and TRBJ2-1): GGIITQTPKFLIGQEGQKLTLKCQQNFNHDTMYWYRQDSGKGLRLIYYSITENDLQKGDLSEGYDASREKKSSFSLTVTSAQKNEMAVFLCASGTGGYAEQFFGPGTRLTVL.

This clone has only a few counts. Germline and genes: mouse. Read sequence stops 4 residues before the CDR3 end, and the germline J gene provides the missing end. This chain joins TRBV1 and TRBJ2-2; TRBD1 might be the D (6 bases). V lost 4 bases to trimming and J lost 5 bases, with 14 bases between them. CDR1 NSQYPW and CDR2 LRSPGD come from the germline V gene (reference sequence). The CDR3 spans 15 residues. CDR3 amino acids: CTCSGFRDKTGQLYF. The CDR3 DNA, read in part, is TGCACCTGCAGTGGCTTCCGGGACAAAACCGGG.

This clone has more than one count but fewer than ten. Gene and germline names: mouse. The read falls 4 residues short of the CDR3 end, and the missing part is taken from the germline J gene. The chain employs TRBV31 and TRBJ1-1; the match to TRBD1 covers 8 bases. Germline CDR1 reads GKSSPN; CDR2 reads SITVG. This CDR3 has 14 amino acids. The sequenced CDR3 bases are TGTGCCTGGAGTCTATTGATACAGGGGGGA. This gives the protein CAWSLLIQGG. The whole CDR3 protein is CAWSLLIQGGEVFF. The full variable domain, its missing parts supplied by reference TRBV31 and TRBJ1-1, is AQTIHQWPVAEIKAVGSPLSLGCTIKGKSSPNLYWYWQATGGTLQQLFYSITVGQVESVVQLNLSASRPKDDQFILSTEKLLLSHSGFYLCAWSLLIQGGEVFFGKGTRLTVV.

There are a few counts of this clone. All gene names here are mouse names. The read terminates 4 residues before the CDR3 end, so the remaining end is supplied by the germline J gene. Other nucleotide sequences in the sample specify the same CDR3. The genes are TRBV13-2 and TRBJ2-1; TRBD2 agrees at 8 bases. The CDR3 runs to 16 residues. The germline V gene encodes CDR1 NNHNN and CDR2 SYGAGS (reference sequence). The trim removed 0 bases at V and 1 base at J, leaving 3 bases unmatched. The CDR3 DNA, read in part, is TGTGCCAGCGGTGATGCGACTGGGGTGAACTATGCT. Translating gives CASGDATGVNYA. The full CDR3 sequence reads CASGDATGVNYAEQFF.

This clone has a handful of counts. Gene names refer to mouse genes. The missing CDR3 end, 4 residues past where the read stops, is filled in from the germline J gene. This rearrangement joins TRBV31 to TRBJ2-4; the D gene is possibly TRBD1 (6 bases). CDR3 length: 14 amino acids. CDR1 and CDR2 (germline): GKSSPN, SITVG. The germline V and J ends were trimmed by 2 bases and 0 bases, with 9 bases remaining between them. CDR3 sequence reads: CAWSSQGSQNTLYF. The part of the CDR3 DNA that was read is TGTGCCTGGAGTTCACAGGGTAGTCAAAAC.

This clone was detected a few times. Gene names denote mouse genes. With the read ending 4 residues before the CDR3 end, the germline J gene is used to fill in that end. The V call is TRBV5, the J call TRBJ1-1; D gene uncertain. The V end was cut by 0 bases, the J end by 3 bases, with 5 bases between. Germline lookup yields CDR1 LGHNA and CDR2 YNLKQL (reference sequence). The CDR3 has 13 amino acids. The sequenced CDR3 bases are TGTGCCAGCAGCCAAGATCAGGACACA. Its protein is CASSQDQDT. The CDR3 as a whole reads CASSQDQDTEVFF.

This clone was seen more than once but under ten times. Genes here carry mouse names. The part of the CDR3 DNA that was read is TGTGCCAGCAGGGCAAGGGGGAACTATGCT. Translation gives CASRARGNYA. From start to end, the CDR3 is CASRARGNYAEQFF. This rearrangement joins TRBV13-3 to TRBJ2-1; maybe TRBD1 (6 bases). The CDR3 is cut off 4 residues early in the read; its end comes from the germline J gene. Trimming shortened V by 5 bases and J by 1 base, and 10 bases separated the two germline ends. This CDR3 comprises 14 residues. Germline assignment: CDR1 NNHDY and CDR2 SYVADS.

This clone showed up just a few times. Mouse germline and gene names are used. From the germline J gene comes the end of the CDR3, since the read stops 4 residues before it. The chain is built from TRBV19 and TRBJ2-1, with 8 bases lining up with TRBD2. Looked up from germline, CDR1 is FNHDT and CDR2 is SITEND (reference sequence). There are 14 residues in the CDR3. The DNA read from the CDR3 is TGTGCCAGCAGTATACGGGGGGGGCCAGCT. The encoded protein is CASSIRGGPA. Given in full, the CDR3 is CASSIRGGPAEQFF.

This clone was counted a few times. Gene names and germline refer to mouse. With the read ending 4 residues before the CDR3 end, the germline J gene is used to fill in that end. This chain joins TRBV31 and TRBJ1-2, with 11 bases matching TRBD1. After removal of 3 bases from V and 0 bases from J, the junction contained 9 bases not matched to a gene. The CDR3 is made up of 17 amino acids. Per germline, CDR1 GKSSPN and CDR2 SITVG. CDR3 DNA (partial): TGTGCCTGGAGGGCCCCGGGACAGGGGGTCTCAAACTCC. This gives the protein CAWRAPGQGVSNS. The complete CDR3 reads CAWRAPGQGVSNSDYTF.

Comments on this clone: Gene names are mouse gene names. The CDR3 sequence is CASSRDRGQGSDYTF. The DNA read from the CDR3 is TGTGCCAGCAGTCGGGACAGGGGGCAGGGGTCC. The genes are TRBV19 and TRBJ1-2; TRBD1 matches at 12 bases. The DNA ends 4 residues before the CDR3 does, and the rest of the CDR3 is filled in from the germline J gene. The CDR3 is 15 residues long. Germline V gene sequence: CDR1 FNHDT, CDR2 SITEND (reference sequence).

This clone was detected only a few times. Gene names are the mouse ones. The sequenced fragment ends 4 residues before the CDR3 boundary, so the rest is inferred from the germline J gene. Additional DNA sequences in this sample encode the identical CDR3. The chain uses TRBV13-3 and TRBJ2-5, with 11 bases matching TRBD2. The CDR3 sequence is 14 residues long. J lost 3 bases, V lost 5 bases, and 2 bases had no gene match. Germline V gene data show CDR1 as NNHDY and CDR2 as SYVADS. The part of the CDR3 DNA that was read is TGTGCCAGCAGGAGACTGGGGGGGCAAGAC. Amino acid sequence: CASRRLGGQD. In full, the CDR3 is CASRRLGGQDTQYF.

In its sample, this clone was seen a few times. Mouse gene names and germline throughout. The read finishes 4 residues shy of the CDR3 end, and the germline J gene is used to complete it. At the DNA level, this CDR3 is encoded by other sequences in the same sample as well. The chain joins TRBV1 to TRBJ2-1; 10 bases line up with TRBD1. Per the germline V gene, CDR1 is NSQYPW and CDR2 is LRSPGD (reference sequence). The V gene end was trimmed by 4 bases and the J gene end by 4 bases; junction bases not matched to a gene: 1. The CDR3 covers 14 residues. Incomplete CDR3 DNA: TGCACCTGCAGTGGACAGGGGGCGTATGCT. Translation: CTCSGQGAYA. The complete CDR3 reads CTCSGQGAYAEQFF.

There are a few counts of this clone. Mouse gene names apply. Coverage ceases 4 residues before the CDR3 finishes, and the germline J gene fills in the end. The chain joins TRBV5 to TRBJ2-3; weak D call: TRBD1 (5 bases). The CDR3 spans 15 residues. V was cut by 5 bases and J by 0 bases, with 12 bases left in between. From germline, CDR1 is LGHNA and CDR2 YNLKQL (reference sequence). The covered CDR3 bases are TGTGCCAGCAGCTCCCGACAGTCTAGTGCAGAA. Protein product: CASSSRQSSAE. Given in full, the CDR3 is CASSSRQSSAETLYF.

About this clone itself: The genes and germline here are from mouse. The sequence runs out 4 residues before the end of the CDR3; the remainder is reconstructed from the germline J gene. The chain recombines TRBV31 with TRBJ2-3; the match to TRBD1 covers 7 bases. Germline loops: CDR1 GKSSPN, CDR2 SITVG. The V gene end was trimmed by 6 bases and the J gene end by 0 bases; junction bases not matched to a gene: 3. This CDR3 has 13 residues. CDR3 sequence: CACDRESAETLYF. The sequenced CDR3 bases are TGTGCCTGTGACAGGGAGAGTGCAGAA. Together with reference TRBV31 and TRBJ2-3, the CDR3 gives the full variable domain: AQTIHQWPVAEIKAVGSPLSLGCTIKGKSSPNLYWYWQATGGTLQQLFYSITVGQVESVVQLNLSASRPKDDQFILSTEKLLLSHSGFYLCACDRESAETLYFGSGTRLTVL.

As for this clone: The germline and genes are mouse ones. The read falls 4 residues short of the CDR3 end, and the missing part is taken from the germline J gene. This rearrangement joins TRBV31 to TRBJ1-2; D possibly corresponds to TRBD1 (6 bases). This CDR3 has 14 amino acids. The germline V gene has CDR1 GKSSPN and CDR2 SITVG. Trimming pared 3 bases from V and 0 bases from J, leaving 11 bases between. Incomplete CDR3 DNA: TGTGCCTGGAGAGCTAGGACAGCAAACTCC. This codes for CAWRARTANS. The CDR3 in its entirety is CAWRARTANSDYTF.

The table lists this clone with many counts. The gene symbols are mouse symbols. From the germline J gene comes the end of the CDR3, since the read stops 4 residues before it. Additional DNA sequences in this sample encode the identical CDR3. This rearrangement joins TRBV1 to TRBJ2-5, with 7 bases lining up with TRBD2. The CDR3 length is 15 residues. Germline V CDR1 and CDR2: NSQYPW, LRSPGD (reference sequence). The junction had 3 bases not matched to a gene; V was cut back by 0 bases and J by 3 bases. The CDR3 DNA, read in part, is TGCACCTGCAGTGCAGATCGGGGGGGGCAAGAC. Its translation is CTCSADRGGQD. The whole CDR3 reads CTCSADRGGQDTQYF.

This clone was recorded a few times. One end of the junction is discordant with germline, which a read error may explain. Gene names refer to mouse genes. The read is 4 residues too short to cover the CDR3 end, so that end is filled in from the germline J gene. The genes are TRBV13-1 and TRBJ1-1; 8 positions agree with TRBD1. This CDR3 comprises 15 residues. The germline gives CDR1 NSHNY, CDR2 SYGAGN. The covered CDR3 bases are TGTGCCATCAGTGAGATACAGGGGGGGAACACA. Its protein is CAISEIQGGNT. The CDR3 in full is CAISEIQGGNTEVFF.

This clone was seen more than once but under ten times. The genes and germline here are from mouse. The CDR3 is cut off 4 residues early in the read; its end comes from the germline J gene. The chain links TRBV13-3 to TRBJ2-1; 9 nucleotides agree with TRBD2. V gave up 0 bases and J gave up 1 base; unmatched junction bases: 2. In germline, CDR1 is NNHDY, CDR2 SYVADS. This CDR3 has 16 residues. The sequenced CDR3 bases are TGTGCCAGCAGTGATGCACTGGGGGGAAACTATGCT. Its translation is CASSDALGGNYA. The CDR3 reads in full as CASSDALGGNYAEQFF.

Comments on this clone: The genes are named according to mouse. The read ends 4 residues early relative to the CDR3; the germline J gene fills the gap. The V call is TRBV19, the J call TRBJ2-7, with 7 positions matching TRBD1. Germline CDR1 is FNHDT and CDR2 is SITEND (reference sequence). The length of the CDR3 is 15 residues. The chain's CDR3 is CASSIVGDREYEQYF. The part of the CDR3 DNA that was read is TGTGCCAGCAGTATAGTAGGAGACAGGGAGTAT.

A remark on this clone: The gene names given are mouse names. The CDR3 end falls 4 residues outside the read, so it is completed with the germline J gene. The chain is built from TRBV5 and TRBJ2-7; D is unresolved. The CDR3 extends over 12 amino acids. In germline, CDR1 is LGHNA, CDR2 YNLKQL (reference sequence). Incomplete CDR3 DNA: TGTGCCAGCAGCCAAGATCTGGAT. It translates to CASSQDLD. The full CDR3 protein reads CASSQDLDEQYF.

This clone turned up a few times. Each gene name is a mouse one. The read terminates 4 residues ahead of where the CDR3 ends, so the germline J gene completes it. This sample includes further DNA sequences coding for the same CDR3. The J gene is TRBJ2-2, the V gene TRBV1; a weak D match, TRBD1 (6 bases). Germline V gene lookup returns CDR1 NSQYPW and CDR2 LRSPGD (reference sequence). The CDR3 covers 16 residues. The V gene lost 0 bases and the J gene lost 0 bases, with 8 bases spanning the gap. The CDR3 is CTCSAEGQTNTGQLYF. Incomplete CDR3 DNA: TGCACCTGCAGTGCAGAGGGACAAACAAACACCGGG.

The sample holds a few counts of this clone. Gene names and germline match the mouse. The sequenced fragment ends 4 residues before the CDR3 boundary, so the rest is inferred from the germline J gene. The V and J genes are TRBV13-1 and TRBJ2-5, with TRBD2 identical over 8 bases. Germline values: CDR1 NSHNY, CDR2 SYGAGN. Trimming at V came to 2 bases and at J to 2 bases, leaving 4 bases not matched to a gene. This CDR3 region has 15 residues. CDR3 bases read: TGTGCCAGCAGTGAGAGGGGGGGCCGCCAAGAC. This gives the protein CASSERGGRQD. The entire CDR3 sequence reads CASSERGGRQDTQYF.

This clone was counted only a few times. Gene names refer to mouse genes. The read falls 4 residues short of the CDR3 end, and the missing part is taken from the germline J gene. The V call is TRBV13-3, the J call TRBJ2-3; TRBD1 matches 7 bases. The CDR3 runs 15 residues. V shed 2 bases and J 2 bases; nucleotides not matched to a gene: 5. Germline values: CDR1 NNHDY, CDR2 SYVADS. The chain's CDR3 is CASSDRGRNAETLYF. The CDR3 bases that were read are TGTGCCAGCAGTGACAGGGGGAGGAATGCAGAA.

The table lists this clone with a few counts. Any gene name here is a mouse gene name. The read finishes 4 residues shy of the CDR3 end, and the germline J gene is used to complete it. The chain has TRBV2 and TRBJ2-7, with TRBD2 identical over 7 bases. From germline, CDR1 is LGHNA and CDR2 YSYQKL. J gave up 3 bases and V 0 bases, and 2 bases lay outside the gene matches. The CDR3 is 14 amino acids. The chain's CDR3 is CASSQDPGGYEQYF. The DNA read from the CDR3 is TGTGCCAGCAGCCAAGACCCTGGGGGCTAT.

On this clone itself: Gene names are mouse gene names. The read falls 4 residues short of the CDR3 end, and the missing part is taken from the germline J gene. This chain links TRBV19 with TRBJ1-1, with 7 nucleotides matching TRBD1. The junction had 3 bases not matched to a gene; V was cut back by 3 bases and J by 1 base. The CDR3 consists of 14 residues. Germline values: CDR1 FNHDT, CDR2 SITEND (reference sequence). The CDR3: CASSTGQLNTEVFF. The part of the CDR3 DNA that was read is TGTGCCAGCAGTACGGGACAGCTAAACACA.

As to this clone: Gene names and germline refer to mouse. The read ends 4 residues early relative to the CDR3; the germline J gene fills the gap. V and J are TRBV13-1 and TRBJ2-7; 8 bases agree with TRBD2. V shed 3 bases, J shed 0 bases, and the junction held 8 bases outside the gene matches. The CDR3 consists of 16 residues. Looked up from germline, CDR1 is NSHNY and CDR2 is SYGAGN. The CDR3 protein is CASSVDWGGSSYEQYF. The sequenced part of the CDR3 DNA is TGTGCCAGCAGTGTTGACTGGGGAGGAAGCTCCTAT.

With respect to this clone: The germline and genes are mouse ones. The read gets to within 4 residues of the CDR3 end, and the germline J gene fills in the rest. The gene calls are TRBV5 and TRBJ2-3; D is uncertain. Trimming cost V 0 bases and J 0 bases, with 4 bases left between them. Looked up from germline, CDR1 is LGHNA and CDR2 is YNLKQL (reference sequence). This CDR3 region has 14 residues. The CDR3: CASSQETSAETLYF. CDR3 DNA, as far as it was read: TGTGCCAGCAGCCAAGAAACTAGTGCAGAA.